Given below is one T cell receptor beta chain in context. This entry is derived from a study of T cell changes during pregnancy in multiple sclerosis. The table came from immunoSEQ multiplex PCR; TCRdb's copy has only in-frame clones and leaves some out. The sample includes about 94,000 clones, around 93% of them seen just once. The V end lost 5 bases, the J end lost 0 bases, and 14 bases lay between the germline ends. This CDR3 is 17 amino acids long. Germline CDR1 and CDR2: SGHTA and FQGNSA. The origin of this receptor is a female donor with multiple sclerosis, enrolled in a pregnancy study. The gene calls are TRBV7-2 and TRBJ2-6, with D maybe TRBD2 (5 bases). The source material was peripheral blood, sampled after pregnancy. The CDR3 bases are TGTGCCAGCAGCCCCAGGTTCGGGGACTCTGGGGCCAACGTCCTGACTTTC. Translating gives CASSPRFGDSGANVLTF.